Below, 26 T cell receptor beta chains from the same sample are listed, as sequenced in a study of regulatory T cells in long-lasting Graves disease. HTBI primers from iRepertoire and Arm-PCR of CDR3 regions yielded the TCR beta libraries. TCRdb reanalysed the multiplex PCR reads using MiXCR and keeps one entry per CDR3 protein. There are some 250,000 distinct CDR3 sequences in the sample; 18% occur only once, and roughly 15% lies in the top ten. Time point in this sample: newly diagnosed GD, antithyroid drugs for less than 3 months. Making the TCR library involved RNA that had been extracted from PBMCs. The data also belong to a second study, concerning T cells in Graves' hyperthyroidism and ophthalmopathy.

The sample was peripheral blood mononuclear cells (PBMCs), taken at new diagnosis, from a patient treated with antithyroid drugs. The receptors stem from a woman aged 25 to 39 with Graves disease.

This clonotype has ten or more counts. V usage is TRBV6-1 and J usage is TRBJ1-1; D perhaps matches TRBD1 (5 bases). CDR3 length: 14 residues. V was cut by 7 bases and J by 2 bases, with 14 bases left in between. Germline V CDR1 and CDR2: MNHNS, SASEGT. Written as DNA, the CDR3 is TGTGCCAGCATTGGCGAGGGGCTAAACACTGAAGCTTTCTTT. Translating it yields CASIGEGLNTEAFF.

This clonotype was counted ten times or more. A junction boundary mismatches the germline segment, possibly from a read error. The chain combines TRBV5-1 with TRBJ1-4; tentatively, D is TRBD1 (6 bases). This CDR3 spans 15 amino acids. Germline CDR1 is SGHRS and CDR2 is YFSETQ. CDR3 protein: CASSSGQPDNEKLFF. Here the CDR3 DNA reads TGTGCCAGCAGTTCCGGACAGCCCGATAATGAAAAACTGTTTTTT.

The chain uses TRBV11-2 and TRBJ1-2, with TRBD1 identical over 8 bases. Trimming cost V 5 bases and J 5 bases; bases outside gene matches: 7. This CDR3 contains 14 residues. Germline values: CDR1 SGHAT, CDR2 FQNNGV. The CDR3 is CASSQVDRGYGYTF. The CDR3 region has the DNA TGTGCCAGCAGCCAGGTAGACAGGGGATATGGCTACACCTTC. The full variable domain, completed using reference TRBV11-2 and TRBJ1-2, is EAGVAQSPRYKIIEKRQSVAFWCNPISGHATLYWYQQILGQGPKLLIQFQNNGVVDDSQLPKDRFSAERLKGVDSTLKIQPAKLEDSAVYLCASSQVDRGYGYTFGSGTRLTVV.

A few counts support this clonotype. V is TRBV12-3 or TRBV12-4 and J is TRBJ1-5; perhaps TRBD1 as D (5 bases). The CDR3 consists of 14 residues. V was cut by 5 bases and J by 5 bases, with 13 bases left in between. This CDR3 reads CASSELGGDQPQHF. CDR3 nucleotide sequence: TGTGCCAGCAGTGAACTTGGAGGGGATCAGCCCCAGCATTTT.

This clonotype was counted many times. This chain uses TRBV7-9 with TRBJ2-1, with 8 bases aligning to TRBD2. This CDR3 is built from 18 residues. CDR1 and CDR2 from the germline V gene are SEHNR and FQNEAQ (reference sequence). The CDR3 region is CDTSSLDRGGPSYNEQFF. As DNA, the CDR3 is TGTGACACCAGCAGTCTGGACCGCGGGGGGCCCTCCTACAATGAGCAGTTCTTC.

In its sample, this clonotype was seen many times. The CDR3: CASNPGGTTQETQYF. Written as DNA, the CDR3 is TGTGCCAGCAACCCTGGGGGGACTACGCAAGAGACCCAGTACTTC. This chain uses TRBV5-4 with TRBJ2-5, with TRBD2 matching 7 bases. Losses at the gene ends were 6 bases for V and 2 bases for J; bases not matched to a gene: 10. CDR3 length: 15 amino acids. Germline CDR1 and CDR2: SGHNT and YYREEE (reference sequence).

The sample holds many counts of this clonotype. CDR3 nucleotides: TGTGCCAGCAGCTTAACGAACAGGGGGAACATTCAGTACTTC. Its protein product is CASSLTNRGNIQYF. This sequence joins TRBV11-3 and TRBJ2-4; 8 bases are a match to TRBD1. Germline V CDR1 and CDR2: SGHNT, YENEEA. V dropped 2 bases and J dropped 7; count of bases not matched to a gene: 4. The CDR3 consists of 14 residues.

There are many counts of this clonotype. This chain joins TRBV12-3 or TRBV12-4 and TRBJ1-1; the D is unclear. Trimming took off 1 base at V and 5 bases at J, with 8 bases between the two ends. The CDR3 loop spans 13 amino acids. The CDR3 reads CASSLEFSTEAFF. The CDR3, as DNA: TGTGCCAGCAGTTTAGAGTTCTCAACTGAAGCTTTCTTT.

With regard to this clonotype: A much larger clone lies one base from this, so it may be a read error. The chain couples TRBV4-2 to TRBJ2-3, with 7 positions matching TRBD2. V was pared by 7 bases and J by 6 bases, with 10 bases of the junction left unmatched. The germline V gene has CDR1 LGHNA and CDR2 YNFKEQ. The CDR3 has 14 amino acids. DNA of the CDR3: TGTGCCAGCATAGGACTAGGAGGACCCGATACGCAGTATTTT. This translates into CASIGLGGPDTQYF.

This clonotype was detected ten times or more. This chain uses TRBV27 with TRBJ2-5; 10 nucleotides align to TRBD1. V gave up 5 bases and J gave up 3 bases; unmatched junction bases: 6. CDR3 length: 15 residues. CDR1 MNHEY and CDR2 SMNVEV come from the germline V gene (reference sequence). CDR3 amino acids: CASSEIGTGEETQYF. Here the CDR3 DNA reads TGTGCCAGCAGTGAAATCGGGACAGGGGAAGAGACCCAGTACTTC.

In DNA form, the CDR3 reads TGTGCCAGCAGTTACGTAAGGGGGACTGAAGCTTTCTTT. Translation gives CASSYVRGTEAFF. The chain has TRBV6-9 and TRBJ1-1; tentative D call: TRBD1 (6 bases). The V gene lost 3 bases and the J gene lost 5 bases, with 10 bases spanning the gap. Germline-derived CDR1 and CDR2 are MNHGY and SVAAGI. There are 13 residues in the CDR3.

This clonotype came up a few times. The rearrangement links TRBV4-1 to TRBJ1-4, with D possibly TRBD1 on 5 matching bases. Looked up from germline, CDR1 is MGHRA and CDR2 is YSYEKL. The CDR3 contains 15 residues. V was pared by 5 bases and J by 6 bases, with 16 bases between. The CDR3 protein is CASSRRGGSDEKLFF. In nucleotides, the CDR3 is TGCGCCAGCAGCAGACGGGGGGGGTCCGATGAAAAACTGTTTTTT.

This clonotype has at least ten counts. The rearrangement uses TRBV2 and TRBJ1-5; the match to TRBD1 covers 7 bases. Germline assignment: CDR1 SNHLY and CDR2 FYNNEI. The CDR3 runs 14 residues. The V and J ends lost 6 bases and 5 bases, in that order; junction bases with no gene match: 7. The CDR3: CASSATGIDQPQHF. For the CDR3, the DNA is TGTGCCAGCAGCGCGACAGGGATCGATCAGCCCCAGCATTTT.

This clonotype was seen ten or more times. The chain carries TRBV20-1 and TRBJ1-4; 8 bases fit TRBD1. V lost 3 bases, J lost 7 bases, and 13 bases stayed unmatched. CDR1 and CDR2 from the germline V gene are DFQATT and SNEGSKA (reference sequence). The CDR3 contains 16 residues. CDR3 coding DNA: TGCAGTGCTAGTGGCAGGGGGCATACATTAGGTGAAAAACTGTTTTTT. Translating gives CSASGRGHTLGEKLFF.

In regard to this clonotype: This may arise from a read error, as a much more abundant clone is one base away. For the CDR3, the DNA is TGTGCCAGCACCGAACAGGGTTTCAATGAGCAGTACTTC. It encodes CASTEQGFNEQYF. The genes are TRBV3-1 and TRBJ2-4, with TRBD1 as a possible D gene (6 bases). This CDR3 is built from 13 residues. In germline, CDR1 is LGHDT, CDR2 YNNKEL (reference sequence). The V end was cut by 7 bases, the J end by 13 bases, with 20 bases between.

This clonotype was counted ten times or more. V is TRBV5-6 and J is TRBJ1-1, with unresolved D. The CDR3 contains 13 residues. V was shortened by 2 bases and J by 1 base, with 6 bases between the two germline ends. CDR1 and CDR2 (germline): SGHDT, YYEEEE. The CDR3 DNA is TGTGCCAGCAGCTTTTCCCAGAACACTGAAGCTTTCTTT. Protein: CASSFSQNTEAFF.

This clonotype was recorded many times. The chain recombines TRBV20-1 with TRBJ2-6; 9 positions match TRBD1. CDR3 length equals 17 residues. With V trimmed by 1 base and J by 4 bases, 8 bases remained unmatched. Germline V gene sequence: CDR1 DFQATT, CDR2 SNEGSKA (reference sequence). The CDR3 here is CSARVPGQGSGANVLTF. The CDR3 DNA reads as TGCAGTGCTAGAGTCCCGGGACAGGGATCCGGGGCCAACGTCCTGACTTTC.

This clonotype was found many times. This chain connects TRBV6-1 to TRBJ2-7, with 8 bases fitting TRBD1. The CDR3 loop spans 14 amino acids. CDR1 is MNHNS and CDR2 is SASEGT in the germline V gene. J lost 6 bases, V lost 6 bases, and 10 bases had no gene match. The CDR3 bases are TGTGCCAGCAGAGGAACGACAGGGGTATCCGAGCAGTACTTC. Protein: CASRGTTGVSEQYF.

This clonotype was found many times. This CDR3 reads CASSEDRGSGNTIYF. The DNA for the CDR3 is TGTGCCAGCAGCGAGGACAGGGGCTCTGGAAACACCATATATTTT. The chain uses TRBV7-2 and TRBJ1-3; TRBD1 matches at 9 bases. The trim removed 5 bases at V and 0 bases at J, leaving 2 bases unmatched. CDR1 is SGHTA and CDR2 is FQGNSA in the germline V gene. The CDR3 runs 15 residues.

This clonotype was counted ten times or more. This chain joins TRBV10-3 and TRBJ1-1; the D gene is possibly TRBD1 (5 bases). Per the germline V gene, CDR1 is ENHRY and CDR2 is SYGVKD. V shed 5 bases and J shed 7 bases, with 20 bases lying between them. The CDR3 loop spans 15 amino acids. CDR3 in amino acids: CAISQMTMGGFEAFF. The CDR3 nucleotides read TGTGCCATCAGTCAAATGACAATGGGGGGATTTGAAGCTTTCTTT.

The sample holds many counts of this clonotype. The chain has TRBV9 and TRBJ2-1; D remains ambiguous. V dropped 2 bases and J dropped 0 bases, with 6 bases sitting between them. The germline V gene has CDR1 SGDLS and CDR2 YYNGEE. The CDR3 runs 14 residues. CDR3: CASSVADSYNEQFF. The CDR3 DNA sequence: TGTGCCAGCAGCGTGGCGGACTCCTACAATGAGCAGTTCTTC.

This clonotype was detected a few times. The chain uses TRBV5-4 and TRBJ1-4; D gene ambiguous. V dropped 3 bases and J dropped 0 bases, with 9 bases sitting between them. The CDR3 covers 15 residues. CDR1 SGHNT and CDR2 YYREEE come from the germline V gene (reference sequence). The CDR3: CASSSTDATNEKLFF. The CDR3 DNA reads as TGTGCCAGCAGCTCGACGGATGCAACTAATGAAAAACTGTTTTTT.

The sample holds many counts of this clonotype. The V call is TRBV3-1, the J call TRBJ2-7; D tentatively reads TRBD1 or TRBD2 (5 bases each). The germline V gene has CDR1 LGHDT and CDR2 YNNKEL (reference sequence). The CDR3 is 14 amino acids. V shed 4 bases and J shed 6 bases, with 16 bases lying between them. CDR3 nucleotides: TGTGCCAGCAGCCTCGGAATCCGGGGACGCGAGCAGTACTTC. Encoded protein: CASSLGIRGREQYF.

This clonotype was observed at least ten times. This chain connects TRBV2 to TRBJ2-3; tentative D call: TRBD2 (6 bases). CDR3 size: 17 residues. Germline V gives CDR1 SNHLY, CDR2 FYNNEI. V lost 6 bases and J 5 bases, leaving 24 bases between the germline ends. The CDR3, as DNA: TGTGCCAGCAGCGCTCCTAGCGCCCGCAAAGTGGGAGATACGCAGTATTTT. Translation gives CASSAPSARKVGDTQYF.

This clonotype was observed at least ten times. V and J are TRBV12-3 or TRBV12-4 and TRBJ1-4, with D unclear. The germline V and J ends were trimmed by 2 bases and 8 bases, with 15 bases remaining between them. The CDR3 runs 15 residues. The CDR3 is CASSLNFQASEKLFF. DNA of the CDR3: TGTGCCAGCAGTTTAAATTTTCAAGCAAGCGAAAAACTGTTTTTT.

At least ten counts were recorded for this clonotype. CDR3 region: CSALTTGASNQPQHF. CDR3 DNA: TGCAGTGCTCTAACGACAGGAGCTAGCAATCAGCCCCAGCATTTT. The chain employs TRBV20-1 and TRBJ1-5; weak D call: TRBD1 (6 bases). V was pared by 5 bases and J by 0 bases, with 14 bases between. The CDR3 runs to 15 residues. Looked up from germline, CDR1 is DFQATT and CDR2 is SNEGSKA (reference sequence).